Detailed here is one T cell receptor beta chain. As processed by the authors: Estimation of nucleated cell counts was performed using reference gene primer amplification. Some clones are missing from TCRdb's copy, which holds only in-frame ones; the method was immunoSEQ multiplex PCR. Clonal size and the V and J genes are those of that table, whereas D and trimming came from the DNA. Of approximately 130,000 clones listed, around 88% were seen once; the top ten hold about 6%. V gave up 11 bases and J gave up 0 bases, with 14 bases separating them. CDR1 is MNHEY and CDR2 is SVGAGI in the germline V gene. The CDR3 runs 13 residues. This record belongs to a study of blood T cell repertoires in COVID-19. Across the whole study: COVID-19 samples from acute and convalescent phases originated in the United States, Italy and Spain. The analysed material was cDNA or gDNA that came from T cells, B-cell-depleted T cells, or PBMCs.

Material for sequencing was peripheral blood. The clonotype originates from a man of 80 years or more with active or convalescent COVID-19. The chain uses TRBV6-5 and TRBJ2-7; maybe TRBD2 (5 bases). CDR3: CASVTGNSYEQYF. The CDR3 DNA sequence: TGTGCCTCCGTAACGGGGAACTCCTACGAGCAGTACTTC.